This T cell receptor beta chain stems from a study of T-cell reconstitution after alpha-beta-depleted transplantation in children. The authors prepared the TCRbeta library with unique molecular identifiers. TCRdb used MiXCR to reprocess the PCR reads, holding one entry per CDR3 protein. Of about 830,000 distinct CDR3 sequences in the sample, around 17% were seen once. This clonotype was seen only a few times. Its antigen is undetermined. Points from the study as a whole: Diversity of TCRbeta at day 60 was high in some patients, arising from surviving recipient T cells and thymic progenitors. The main origin of T-cell counts and diversity one year after transplant was newly produced T cells.

Germline assignment: CDR1 ENHRY and CDR2 SYGVKD. V lost 0 bases and J 3 bases, leaving 7 bases between the germline ends. There are 14 residues in the CDR3. The rearrangement uses TRBV10-3 and TRBJ2-3; D not resolved. This specimen consisted of PBMCs, mostly from graft donor cells, obtained 360 days after TCRalphabeta/CD19-depleted stem cell transplant. The TCR originated in a male patient between 10 and 17 years old who had a stem cell transplant for acute lymphoblastic leukemia, so the T cells may come from the graft donor. The CDR3 sequence: CAISESAPTDTQYF. DNA of the CDR3: TGTGCCATCAGTGAGTCGGCACCTACAGATACGCAGTATTTT.